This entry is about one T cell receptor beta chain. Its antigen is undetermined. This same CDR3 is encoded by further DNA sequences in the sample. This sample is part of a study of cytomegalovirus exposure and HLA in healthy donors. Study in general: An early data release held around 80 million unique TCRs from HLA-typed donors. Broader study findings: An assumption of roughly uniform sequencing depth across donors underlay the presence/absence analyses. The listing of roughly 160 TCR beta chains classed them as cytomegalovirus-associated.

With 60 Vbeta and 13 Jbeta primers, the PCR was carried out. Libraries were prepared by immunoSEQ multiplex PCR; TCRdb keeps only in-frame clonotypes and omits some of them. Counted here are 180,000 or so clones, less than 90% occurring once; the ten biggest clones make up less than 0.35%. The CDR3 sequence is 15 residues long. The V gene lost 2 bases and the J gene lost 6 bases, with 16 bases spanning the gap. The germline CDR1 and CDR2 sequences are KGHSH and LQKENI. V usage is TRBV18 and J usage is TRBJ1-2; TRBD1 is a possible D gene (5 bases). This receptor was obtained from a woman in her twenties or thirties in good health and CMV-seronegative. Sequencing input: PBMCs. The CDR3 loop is CASSPIATPGDGYTF. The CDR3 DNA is TGTGCCAGCTCACCAATCGCCACACCGGGGGATGGCTACACCTTC.